This entry is about one TCR beta chain. What it binds is not known. Amplified TCR beta CDR3 regions came from RNA transcripts. Researchers ran a first-round RT-PCR on the TCR CDR3 using the HTBI primer set. MiXCR was run by TCRdb on the multiplex PCR reads, yielding one entry per CDR3 protein. The table records around 700,000 distinct CDR3 sequences, roughly 32% of them present only once. The CDR3 is 13 residues long. Trimming stripped 8 bases from V and 4 bases from J, with 11 bases between. In germline, CDR1 is MGHDK, CDR2 SYGVNS. This sample is drawn from a study of T cells in Graves' hyperthyroidism and ophthalmopathy. Overall study: Peripheral blood collection took place at initial diagnosis, before any treatment. Study-level results: From stable hyperthyroidism, ophthalmopathy was set apart by a 13 V-J model.

Extraction of PBMCs used 10 ml of fresh peripheral blood. The V call is TRBV25-1, the J call TRBJ1-4; TRBD1 might be the D (5 bases). This receptor was obtained from a middle-aged woman with Graves' hyperthyroidism. The sequencing sample was made of blood. This CDR3 reads CASLGDYNEKLFF. CDR3 coding DNA: TGTGCCAGCTTAGGGGATTATAATGAAAAACTGTTTTTT.